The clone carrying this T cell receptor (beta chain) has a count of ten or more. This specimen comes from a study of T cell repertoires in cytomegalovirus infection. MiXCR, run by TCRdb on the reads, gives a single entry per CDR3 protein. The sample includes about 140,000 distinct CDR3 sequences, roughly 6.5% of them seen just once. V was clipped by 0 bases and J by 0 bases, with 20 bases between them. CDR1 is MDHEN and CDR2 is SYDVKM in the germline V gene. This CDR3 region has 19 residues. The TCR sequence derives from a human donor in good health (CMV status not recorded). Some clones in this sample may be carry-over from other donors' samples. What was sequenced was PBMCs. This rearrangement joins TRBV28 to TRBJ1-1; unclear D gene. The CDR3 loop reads CASSLWGFSDPVLNTEAFF. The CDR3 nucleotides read TGTGCCAGCAGTTTATGGGGGTTCAGTGACCCAGTGTTGAACACTGAAGCTTTCTTT.